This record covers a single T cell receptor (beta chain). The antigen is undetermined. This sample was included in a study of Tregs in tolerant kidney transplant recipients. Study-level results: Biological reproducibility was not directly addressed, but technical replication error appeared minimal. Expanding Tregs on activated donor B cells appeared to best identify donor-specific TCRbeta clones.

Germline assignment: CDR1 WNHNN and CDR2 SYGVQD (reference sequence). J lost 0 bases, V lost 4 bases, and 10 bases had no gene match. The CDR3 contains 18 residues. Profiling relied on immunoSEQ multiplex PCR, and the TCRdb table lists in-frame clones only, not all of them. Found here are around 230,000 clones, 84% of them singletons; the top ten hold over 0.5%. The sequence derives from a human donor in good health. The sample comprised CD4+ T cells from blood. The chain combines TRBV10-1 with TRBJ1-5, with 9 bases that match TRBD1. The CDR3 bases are TGCGCCAGCAGTGCATCCGGGACAGGGCGATATAGCAATCAGCCCCAGCATTTT. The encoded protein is CASSASGTGRYSNQPQHF.